This TCR beta chain comes out of a study of cytomegalovirus exposure and HLA in healthy donors. Sequencing was performed with immunoSEQ multiplex PCR; in TCRdb, only in-frame clones are kept and a portion is missing. Among 150,000 or so clones, approximately 91% were seen once, and the ten largest hold over 3%. The CDR3 runs to 15 residues. Sequencing input: PBMCs. The TCR sequence derives from a woman aged 18-29 years in good health and CMV-seropositive. J is TRBJ1-1 and V is TRBV12-2. TRBV12-2 is given as a pseudogene. The CDR3 DNA follows: TGTGCAAGTCGCTTAGTGCCGCGAGGCAACACTGAAGCTTTCTTT. Encoded protein: CASRLVPRGNTEAFF.